This T cell receptor (beta chain) was sequenced in a study of blood T cell repertoires in COVID-19. Study information: From the United States, Italy and Spain came samples of acute and convalescent COVID-19.

Germline V gene data show CDR1 as WNHNN and CDR2 as SYGVQD (reference sequence). The CDR3 covers 12 residues. V was clipped by 8 bases and J by 3 bases; unmatched bases: 4. Original methodology: Nucleated cell counts were estimated from reference gene primer amplification. The repertoire was sequenced with immunoSEQ multiplex PCR; TCRdb's copy has only in-frame clones and lacks some. That table is the source of V, J and clone size, and D and trimming were worked out from the DNA. The sample carries under 200,000 clones, roughly 84% recorded once. This clone was seen only a few times. The sequence derives from a human donor in a cohort sampled during active COVID-19. The V gene is TRBV10-1, the J gene TRBJ2-7; 7 nucleotides line up with TRBD1. Sequencing was done on a sample of peripheral blood. The CDR3 region is CASGDSLYEQYF. CDR3 coding DNA: TGCGCCAGCGGGGACAGCCTCTACGAGCAGTACTTC.